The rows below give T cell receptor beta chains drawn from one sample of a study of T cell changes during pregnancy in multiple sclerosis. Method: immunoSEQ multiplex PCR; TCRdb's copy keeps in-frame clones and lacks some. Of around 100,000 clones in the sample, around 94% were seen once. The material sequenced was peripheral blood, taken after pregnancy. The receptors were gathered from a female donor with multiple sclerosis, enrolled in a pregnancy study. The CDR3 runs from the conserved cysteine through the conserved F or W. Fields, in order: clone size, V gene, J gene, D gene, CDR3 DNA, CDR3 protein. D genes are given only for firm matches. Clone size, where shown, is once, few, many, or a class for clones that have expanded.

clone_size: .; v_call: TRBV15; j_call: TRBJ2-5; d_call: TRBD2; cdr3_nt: TGTGCCACCGCGGGAGGCGGAGAGACCCAGTACTTC; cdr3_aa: CATAGGGETQYF
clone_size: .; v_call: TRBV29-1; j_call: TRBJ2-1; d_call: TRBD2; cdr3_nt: TGCAGCGTTGAAGAATACGGGACTAGCGGGGGGGTGGGGAATGAGCAGTTCTTC; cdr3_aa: CSVEEYGTSGGVGNEQFF
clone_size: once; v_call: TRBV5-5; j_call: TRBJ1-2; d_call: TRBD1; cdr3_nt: TGTGCCAGCAGCTTGGCCGGGACAGACTATGGCTACACCTTC; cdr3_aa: CASSLAGTDYGYTF
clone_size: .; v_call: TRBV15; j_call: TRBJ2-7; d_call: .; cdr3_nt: TGTGCCACCAGCAACCGGACTCACTACGAGCAGTACTTC; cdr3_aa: CATSNRTHYEQYF
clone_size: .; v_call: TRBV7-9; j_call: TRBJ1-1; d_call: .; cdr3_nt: TGTGCCAGCAGCCTGCCGGGGGGCAGGACTGAAGCTTTCTTT; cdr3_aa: CASSLPGGRTEAFF
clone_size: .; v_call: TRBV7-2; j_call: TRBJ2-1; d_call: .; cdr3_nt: TGTGCCAGCAGCCTACCGTCCGGGTCCAGGGTATACAATGAGCAGTTCTTC; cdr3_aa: CASSLPSGSRVYNEQFF
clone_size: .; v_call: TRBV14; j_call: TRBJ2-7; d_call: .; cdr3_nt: TGTGCCAGCAGCCCCAGGGGACATAGAACTTACGAGCAGTACTTC; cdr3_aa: CASSPRGHRTYEQYF
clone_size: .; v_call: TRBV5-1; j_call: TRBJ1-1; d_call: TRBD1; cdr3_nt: TGCGCCAGCAGCTTCCTTGGGACAGGGACTGAAGCTTTCTTT; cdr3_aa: CASSFLGTGTEAFF
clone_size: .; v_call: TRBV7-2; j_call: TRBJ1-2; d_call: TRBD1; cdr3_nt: TGTGCCAGCAGCGCAGACAGGGGGGGAAGATATGGCTACACCTTC; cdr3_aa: CASSADRGGRYGYTF
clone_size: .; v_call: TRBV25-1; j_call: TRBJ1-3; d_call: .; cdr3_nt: TGTGCCAGCAGTGTTCAAGCGGGGACTGGAAACACCATATATTTT; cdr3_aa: CASSVQAGTGNTIYF
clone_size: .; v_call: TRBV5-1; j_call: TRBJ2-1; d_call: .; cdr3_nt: TGCGCCAGCAGCTTGGAGGGCGGGGCTCCCAATGAGCAGTTCTTC; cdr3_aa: CASSLEGGAPNEQFF
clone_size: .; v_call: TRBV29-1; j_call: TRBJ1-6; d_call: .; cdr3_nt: TGCAGCGTCCTTTGGGTGGAGGGAATCTCACCCCTCCACTTT; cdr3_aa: CSVLWVEGISPLHF
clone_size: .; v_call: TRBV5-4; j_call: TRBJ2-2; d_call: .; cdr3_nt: TGTGCCAGCAGCTCACTCAGGGTGACCGGGGAGCTGTTTTTT; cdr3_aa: CASSSLRVTGELFF
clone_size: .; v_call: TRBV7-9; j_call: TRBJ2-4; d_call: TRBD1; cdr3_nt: TGTGCCAGCAGCATATCCAGGGGGTTGGACGCCAAAAACATTCAGTACTTC; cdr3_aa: CASSISRGLDAKNIQYF
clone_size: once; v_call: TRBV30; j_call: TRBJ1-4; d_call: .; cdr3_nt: TGTGCACGAAAGGGGGGGTTCAATGAAAAACTGTTTTTT; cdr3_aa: CARKGGFNEKLFF
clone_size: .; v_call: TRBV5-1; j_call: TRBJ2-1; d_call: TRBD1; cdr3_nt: TGCGCCAGCAGCTTGGCCCCAGGGGGCGATGAGCAGTTCTTC; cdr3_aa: CASSLAPGGDEQFF
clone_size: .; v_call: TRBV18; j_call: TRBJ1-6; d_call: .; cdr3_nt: TGTGCCAGCTCACCACCGGGCCCCTCACCCCTCCACTTT; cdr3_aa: CASSPPGPSPLHF
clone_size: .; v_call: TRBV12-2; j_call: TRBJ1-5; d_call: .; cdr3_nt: TGTGCAAGTCGCTTAGAGCCAGGGGGTCGGACTGAAAATAGCAATCAGCCCCAGCATTTT; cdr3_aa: CASRLEPGGRTENSNQPQHF
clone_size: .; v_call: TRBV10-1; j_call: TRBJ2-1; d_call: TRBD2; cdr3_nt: TGCGCCAGCAGTGGGGCCGGGACTAGCTTTTCCGCCCTTACCTACAATGAGCAGTTCTTC; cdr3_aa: CASSGAGTSFSALTYNEQFF
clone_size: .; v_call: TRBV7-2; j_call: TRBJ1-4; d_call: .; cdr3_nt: TGTGCCAGCAGCCTCGCGACAGCTCCTAATGAAAAACTGTTTTTT; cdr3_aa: CASSLATAPNEKLFF
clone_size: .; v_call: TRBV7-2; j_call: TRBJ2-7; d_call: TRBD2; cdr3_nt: TGTGCCAGCAGCTCGAATAGCGGGAGGGCCAAAGAGCAGTACTTC; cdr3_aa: CASSSNSGRAKEQYF
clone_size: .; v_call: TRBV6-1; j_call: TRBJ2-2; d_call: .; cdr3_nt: TGTGCCAGCAGTGCTAGGAACGGGGAGCTGTTTTTT; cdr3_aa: CASSARNGELFF
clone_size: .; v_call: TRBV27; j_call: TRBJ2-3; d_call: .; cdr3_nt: TGTGCCAGCAGTTTATCGAATAGCGAAACGCAGTATTTT; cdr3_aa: CASSLSNSETQYF
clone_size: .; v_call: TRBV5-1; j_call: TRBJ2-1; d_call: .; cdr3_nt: TGCGCCAGCAACCAACAGGGTTCCTACAATGAGCAGTTCTTC; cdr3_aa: CASNQQGSYNEQFF
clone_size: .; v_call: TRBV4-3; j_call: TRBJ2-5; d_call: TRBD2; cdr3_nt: TGCGCCAGCAGCGCAAGTTGGACTAGCGGGGGGGCTTCTATGGAGACCCAGTACTTC; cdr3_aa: CASSASWTSGGASMETQYF
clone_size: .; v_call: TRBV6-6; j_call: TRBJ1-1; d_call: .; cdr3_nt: TGTGCCAGCCCCCCCCCAGGGTTCACTGAAGCTTTCTTT; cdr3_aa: CASPPPGFTEAFF
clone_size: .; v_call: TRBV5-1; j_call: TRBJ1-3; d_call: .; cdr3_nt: TGCGCCAGCAGACAACAGGCCGCGGGGGGCACCATATATTTT; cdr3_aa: CASRQQAAGGTIYF
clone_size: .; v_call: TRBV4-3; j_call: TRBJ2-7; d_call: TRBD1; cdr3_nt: TGCGCCAGCAGCCAAGTAGAACAGGGGGACTACGAGCAGTACTTC; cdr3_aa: CASSQVEQGDYEQYF
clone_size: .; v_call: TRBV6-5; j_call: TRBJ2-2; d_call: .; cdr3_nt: TGTGCCAGCAGTTATACGGGGAACACCGGGGAGCTGTTTTTT; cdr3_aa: CASSYTGNTGELFF
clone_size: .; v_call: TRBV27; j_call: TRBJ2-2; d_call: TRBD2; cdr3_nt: TGTGCCAGCAGTGCCCAAGGCGGGGGGACTAGCGGGACCGGGGAGCTGTTTTTT; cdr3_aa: CASSAQGGGTSGTGELFF
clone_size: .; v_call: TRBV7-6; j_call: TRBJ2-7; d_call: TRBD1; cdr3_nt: TGTGCCAGCAGCCCCAGAGCCCGACAGGGAATCTACGAGCAGTACTTC; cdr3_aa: CASSPRARQGIYEQYF
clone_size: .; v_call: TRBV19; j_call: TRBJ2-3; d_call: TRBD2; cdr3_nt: TGTGCCAGGGGACCCGGGACTAGCGTCGCAGATACGCAGTATTTT; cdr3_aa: CARGPGTSVADTQYF
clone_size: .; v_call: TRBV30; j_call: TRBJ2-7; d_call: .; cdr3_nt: TGTGCCTGGAGGGTTAAATTCGGGACATGGGGCTACGAGCAGTACTTC; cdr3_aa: CAWRVKFGTWGYEQYF
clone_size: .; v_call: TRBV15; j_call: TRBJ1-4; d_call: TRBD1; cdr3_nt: TGTGCCACCAGCAGAGATGTAGGGGGCCCAGGGGCGCAGAATGAAAAACTGTTTTTT; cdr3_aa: CATSRDVGGPGAQNEKLFF
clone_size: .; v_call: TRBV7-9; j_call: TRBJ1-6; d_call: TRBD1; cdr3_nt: TGTGCCAGCACCGGGACAGGTGGAAATTCACCCCTCCACTTT; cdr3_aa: CASTGTGGNSPLHF
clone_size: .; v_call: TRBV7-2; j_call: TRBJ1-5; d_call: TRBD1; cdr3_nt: TGTGCCAGCAGCTTAGGGTCAGGGACAGGAAATCAGCCCCAGCATTTT; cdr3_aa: CASSLGSGTGNQPQHF
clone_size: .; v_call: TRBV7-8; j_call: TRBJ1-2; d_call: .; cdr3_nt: TGTGCCAGCAGCTTCATTAGTGGGAGGGTGCCCTATGGCTACACCTTC; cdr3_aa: CASSFISGRVPYGYTF
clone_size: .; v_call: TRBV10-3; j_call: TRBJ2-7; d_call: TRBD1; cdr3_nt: TGTGCCATCAGGGACAGGGTCGAGCAGTACTTC; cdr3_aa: CAIRDRVEQYF
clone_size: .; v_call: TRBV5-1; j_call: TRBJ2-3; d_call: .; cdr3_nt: TGCGCCAGCAGTCCTTTTTTCGAACAGGGACCAGATACGCAGTATTTT; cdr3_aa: CASSPFFEQGPDTQYF
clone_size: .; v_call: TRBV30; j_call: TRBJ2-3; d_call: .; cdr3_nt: TGTGCCTGGAGCAATGGCGACAGCCCTAGCACAGATACGCAGTATTTT; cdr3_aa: CAWSNGDSPSTDTQYF
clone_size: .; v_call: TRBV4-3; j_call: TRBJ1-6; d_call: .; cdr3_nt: TGCGCCAGCAGCCAAATAACAGGGAATTCACCCCTCCACTTT; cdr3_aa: CASSQITGNSPLHF
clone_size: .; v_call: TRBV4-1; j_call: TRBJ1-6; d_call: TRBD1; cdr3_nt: TGCGCCAGCAGTCGGGACAGGGGGAATTCACCCCTCCACTTT; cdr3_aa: CASSRDRGNSPLHF
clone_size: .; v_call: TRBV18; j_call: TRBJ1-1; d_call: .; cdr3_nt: TGTGCCAGCTCACCACAGAGGGTGGGCCGCGTGAACACTGAAGCTTTCTTT; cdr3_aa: CASSPQRVGRVNTEAFF
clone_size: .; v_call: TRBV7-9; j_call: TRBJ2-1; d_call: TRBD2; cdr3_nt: TGTGCCAGCAGCTTAACGGGACTAGCCTTCAATGAGCAGTTCTTC; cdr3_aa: CASSLTGLAFNEQFF
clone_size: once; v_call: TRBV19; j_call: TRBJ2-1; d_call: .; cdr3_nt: TGTGCCAGTAGTATAAGCGGTAGCGTCTCAAGGAATGAGCAGTTCTTC; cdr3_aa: CASSISGSVSRNEQFF
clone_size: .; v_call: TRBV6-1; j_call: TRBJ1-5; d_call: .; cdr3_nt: TGTGCCAGCAGTGAAAATAACAACAATCAGCCCCAGCATTTT; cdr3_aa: CASSENNNNQPQHF
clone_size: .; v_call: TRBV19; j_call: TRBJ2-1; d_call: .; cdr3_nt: TGTGCCAGTAGCAGGGACTTCAACAATGAGCAGTTCTTC; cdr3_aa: CASSRDFNNEQFF
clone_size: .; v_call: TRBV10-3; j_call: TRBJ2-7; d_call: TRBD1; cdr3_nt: TGTGCCATCAGTGAACCGGGACAGTGGGTATACGAGCAGTACTTC; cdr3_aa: CAISEPGQWVYEQYF
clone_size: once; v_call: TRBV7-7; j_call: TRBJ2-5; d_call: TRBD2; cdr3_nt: TGTGCCAGCAGTTACGGACTAGCGGGACAAGAGACCCAGTACTTC; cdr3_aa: CASSYGLAGQETQYF
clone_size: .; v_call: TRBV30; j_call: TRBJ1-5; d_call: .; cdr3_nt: TGTGCCTGGAGTGTAAGCTCCCGCAATCAGCCCCAGCATTTT; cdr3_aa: CAWSVSSRNQPQHF
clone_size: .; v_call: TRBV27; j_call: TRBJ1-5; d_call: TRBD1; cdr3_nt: TGTGCCAGCAGTTCGGGACAGTATAGCAATCAGCCCCAGCATTTT; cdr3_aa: CASSSGQYSNQPQHF
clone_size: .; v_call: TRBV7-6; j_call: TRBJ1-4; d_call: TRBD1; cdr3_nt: TGTGCCAGCAGCTTAGGAGGCAGGGGGGACGAAAAACTGTTTTTT; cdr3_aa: CASSLGGRGDEKLFF
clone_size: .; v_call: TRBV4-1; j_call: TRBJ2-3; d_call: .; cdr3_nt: TGCGCCAGCAGCCAAGAAGTCAGGGATACGCAGTATTTT; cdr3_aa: CASSQEVRDTQYF